The source of this T cell receptor (beta chain) is a study of T cell responses to AZD1222 COVID-19 vaccine. Assay used: immunoSEQ multiplex PCR; TCRdb lists only in-frame clones, some missing. The sample contains roughly 70,000 clones, 70% to 90% of which appear only once. This CDR3 is built from 13 residues. The germline CDR1 and CDR2 sequences are SQVTM and ANQGSEA. The germline V and J ends were trimmed by 4 bases and 2 bases, with 11 bases remaining between them. The material sequenced was peripheral blood, taken 28 days after the second AZD1222 dose. The receptor's source is an adult who received the AZD1222 COVID-19 vaccine. This chain links TRBV29-1 with TRBJ1-1; no clear D. For the CDR3, the DNA is TGCAGCGTTGCCCGGGGAGGAAACACTGAAGCTTTCTTT. Its translation is CSVARGGNTEAFF.